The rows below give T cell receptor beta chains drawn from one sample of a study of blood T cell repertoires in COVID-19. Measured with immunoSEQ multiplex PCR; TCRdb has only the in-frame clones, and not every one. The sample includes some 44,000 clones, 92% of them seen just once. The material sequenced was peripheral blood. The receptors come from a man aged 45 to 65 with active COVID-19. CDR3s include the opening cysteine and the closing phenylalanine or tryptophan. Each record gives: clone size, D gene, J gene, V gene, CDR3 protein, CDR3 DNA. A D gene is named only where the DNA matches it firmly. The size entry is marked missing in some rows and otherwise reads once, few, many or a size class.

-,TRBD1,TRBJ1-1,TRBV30,CAWSQYRGLAEAFF,TGTGCCTGGAGTCAGTACAGGGGGCTCGCTGAAGCTTTCTTT
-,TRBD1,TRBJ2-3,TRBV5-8,CASTTGALSVGSTDTQYF,TGTGCCAGCACCACAGGGGCCTTGAGCGTAGGAAGCACAGATACGCAGTATTTT
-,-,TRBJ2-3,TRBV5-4,CASSHNTDTQYF,TGTGCCAGCAGCCACAACACAGATACGCAGTATTTT
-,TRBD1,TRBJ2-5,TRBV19,CASSSGQGAGETQYF,TGTGCCAGTAGTTCCGGACAGGGGGCAGGGGAGACCCAGTACTTC
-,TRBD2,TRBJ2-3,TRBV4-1,CASSQDRSSGSPDTQYF,TGCGCCAGCAGCCAAGATAGATCGAGCGGGAGCCCAGATACGCAGTATTTT
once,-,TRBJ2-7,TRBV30,CAWSHSYEQYF,TGTGCCTGGAGTCACAGCTACGAGCAGTACTTC
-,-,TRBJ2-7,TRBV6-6,CASSKGHPYEQYF,TGTGCCAGCAGTAAGGGACATCCCTACGAGCAGTACTTC
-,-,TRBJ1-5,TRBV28,CASRGALNQPQHF,TGTGCCAGCAGGGGGGCCCTCAATCAGCCCCAGCATTTT
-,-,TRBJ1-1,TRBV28,CASSLRVLSPAFF,TGTGCCAGCAGTTTAAGAGTACTGTCCCCAGCTTTCTTT
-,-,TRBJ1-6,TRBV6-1,CASSEARASSYNSPLHF,TGTGCCAGCAGTGAAGCCAGGGCGAGCTCCTATAATTCACCCCTCCACTTT
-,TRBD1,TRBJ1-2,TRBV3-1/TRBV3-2,CASSQGYNRGGSGYTF,TGTGCCAGCAGCCAAGGTTATAACAGGGGGGGATCGGGCTACACCTTC
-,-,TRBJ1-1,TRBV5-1,CASSLVGDTEAFF,TGCGCCAGCAGCTTGGTGGGAGACACTGAAGCTTTCTTT
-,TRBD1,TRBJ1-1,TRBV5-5,CASSSRTGGVRDTEAFF,TGTGCCAGCAGCTCCCGGACAGGGGGCGTAAGGGACACTGAAGCTTTCTTT
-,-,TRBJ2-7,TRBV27,CASSFLRGEQYF,TGTGCCAGCAGTTTTTTAAGGGGGGAGCAGTACTTC
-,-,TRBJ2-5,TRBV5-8,CASSELGHLQRETQYF,TGTGCCAGCAGTGAGCTGGGACATCTTCAAAGGGAGACCCAGTACTTC
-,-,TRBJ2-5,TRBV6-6,CASSYGSVAFQETQYF,TGTGCCAGCAGTTACGGGTCGGTAGCGTTTCAAGAGACCCAGTACTTC
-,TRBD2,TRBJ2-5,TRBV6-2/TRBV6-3,CASSPGGTSGQETQYF,TGTGCCAGCAGCCCCGGCGGGACTAGCGGGCAAGAGACCCAGTACTTC
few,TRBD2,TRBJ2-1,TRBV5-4,CASSQQREYNEQFF,TGTGCCAGCAGCCAACAGCGGGAGTACAATGAGCAGTTCTTC
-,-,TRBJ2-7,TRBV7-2,CASSTYLSSYEQYF,TGTGCCAGCAGCACCTACTTGAGCTCCTACGAGCAGTACTTC
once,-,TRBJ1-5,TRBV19,CASREAAENQPQHF,TGTGCCAGTAGGGAGGCTGCAGAAAATCAGCCCCAGCATTTT
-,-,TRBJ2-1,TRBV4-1,CASSQERGVQGWNEQFF,TGCGCCAGCAGCCAAGAAAGGGGTGTACAGGGTTGGAATGAGCAGTTCTTC
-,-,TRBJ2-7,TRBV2,CASRPGADYEQYF,TGTGCCAGCAGGCCGGGAGCTGACTACGAGCAGTACTTC
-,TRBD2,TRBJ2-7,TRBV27,CASSLGVRQGTSGSSYEQYF,TGTGCCAGCAGTTTGGGAGTCCGACAGGGGACTAGCGGTAGCTCCTACGAGCAGTACTTC
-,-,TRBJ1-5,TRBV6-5,CASSNSQDQPQHF,TGTGCCAGCAGTAATTCACAGGATCAGCCCCAGCATTTT
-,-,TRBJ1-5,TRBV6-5,CASSYSGSNQPQHF,TGTGCCAGCAGTTACTCGGGCAGCAATCAGCCCCAGCATTTT
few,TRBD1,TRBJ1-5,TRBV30,CAFSSGTGAQPQHF,TGTGCCTTCTCCTCCGGGACAGGTGCCCAGCCCCAGCATTTT
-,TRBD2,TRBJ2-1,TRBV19,CASSPRTSDRNEQFF,TGTGCCAGTAGTCCGAGGACTAGCGACCGCAATGAGCAGTTCTTC
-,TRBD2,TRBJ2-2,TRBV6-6,CASSQGLAGGPPGELFF,TGTGCCAGCAGTCAGGGACTAGCGGGAGGGCCCCCCGGGGAGCTGTTTTTT
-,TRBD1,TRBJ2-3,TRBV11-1,CASSLGTGGDTQYF,TGTGCCAGCAGCTTAGGAACAGGGGGCGATACGCAGTATTTT
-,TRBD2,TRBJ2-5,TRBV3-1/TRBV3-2,CASSQAAGGAWTQYF,TGTGCCAGCAGCCAAGCAGCGGGGGGTGCGTGGACCCAGTACTTC
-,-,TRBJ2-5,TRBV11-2,CASSAARQETQYF,TGTGCCAGCAGCGCCGCGCGGCAAGAGACCCAGTACTTC
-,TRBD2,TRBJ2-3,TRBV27,CASTTSGTDTQYF,TGTGCCAGCACGACTAGCGGCACAGATACGCAGTATTTT
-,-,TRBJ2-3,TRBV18,CASSPPSTDTQYF,TGTGCCAGCTCACCACCTTCGACAGATACGCAGTATTTT
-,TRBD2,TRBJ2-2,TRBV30,CAWSVQRGHTGELFF,TGTGCCTGGAGTGTACAGCGGGGCCACACCGGGGAGCTGTTTTTT
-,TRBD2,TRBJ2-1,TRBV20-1,CSASAGLGAYNEQFF,TGCAGTGCTAGTGCAGGACTAGGTGCCTACAATGAGCAGTTCTTC
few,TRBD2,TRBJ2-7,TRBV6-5,CASSSNRGLAGDEQYF,TGTGCCAGCAGTTCAAACAGAGGACTAGCGGGAGACGAGCAGTACTTC
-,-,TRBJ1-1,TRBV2,CASSAEAGAKEMWTEAFF,TGTGCCAGCAGTGCTGAAGCGGGGGCGAAGGAAATGTGGACTGAAGCTTTCTTT
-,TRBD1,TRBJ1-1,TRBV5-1,CASSLTGGLTEAFF,TGCGCCAGCAGCTTAACAGGGGGACTGACTGAAGCTTTCTTT
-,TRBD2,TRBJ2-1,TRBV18,CASSGSGGHNEQFF,TGTGCCAGCTCAGGGTCGGGAGGCCACAATGAGCAGTTCTTC
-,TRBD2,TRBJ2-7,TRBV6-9,CASTPCASGDTYEQYF,TGTGCCAGCACCCCTTGTGCTAGCGGGGATACCTACGAGCAGTACTTC